This T cell receptor beta chain was retrieved from a study of OX40 agonist ivuxolimab in advanced cancers. Across the study: Given to patients was ivuxolimab, an agonistic anti-OX40 (CD134) antibody.

Enrollment shut out patients with autoimmune disease history or systemic immunosuppression. In germline, CDR1 is SEHNR, CDR2 FQNEAQ (reference sequence). This CDR3 contains 12 residues. Trimming removed 5 bases from V and 9 bases from J, with 8 bases in between. This clone occurred a few times. Its matching antigen is unknown. Using immunoSEQ multiplex PCR, the repertoire was profiled, and TCRdb retains in-frame clones only, with some absent. Of tens of thousands of clones listed, approximately 90% are singletons. Regarding the study as a whole: Averaging showed that CD8+ T cells had more expanded clones than CD4+ did.

This chain connects TRBV7-9 to TRBJ1-6, with D hard to call. The receptor was isolated from an adult with an advanced solid tumor such as melanoma, head and neck, liver or kidney cancer. The sequences come from CD4+ or CD8+ T cells sorted from blood, collected in a trial of the OX40 agonist ivuxolimab. This CDR3 is CASSTYVSPLHF. The CDR3 DNA is TGTGCCAGCAGCACCTATGTTTCACCCCTCCACTTT.